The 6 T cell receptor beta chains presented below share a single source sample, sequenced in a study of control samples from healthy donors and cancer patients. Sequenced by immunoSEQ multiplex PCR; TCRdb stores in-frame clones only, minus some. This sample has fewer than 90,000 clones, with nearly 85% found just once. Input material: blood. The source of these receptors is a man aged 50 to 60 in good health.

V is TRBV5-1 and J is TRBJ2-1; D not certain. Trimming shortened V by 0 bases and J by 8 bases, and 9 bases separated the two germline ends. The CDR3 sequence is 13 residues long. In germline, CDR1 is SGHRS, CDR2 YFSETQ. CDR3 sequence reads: CASSLAWADEQFF. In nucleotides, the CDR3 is TGCGCCAGCAGCTTGGCGTGGGCGGATGAGCAGTTCTTC.

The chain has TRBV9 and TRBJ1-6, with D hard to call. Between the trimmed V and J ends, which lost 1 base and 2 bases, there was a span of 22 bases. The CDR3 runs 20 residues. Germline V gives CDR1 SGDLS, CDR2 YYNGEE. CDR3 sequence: CASSVTWGTTAGTYNSPLHF. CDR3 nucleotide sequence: TGTGCCAGCAGCGTAACTTGGGGAACTACGGCGGGCACCTATAATTCACCCCTCCACTTT. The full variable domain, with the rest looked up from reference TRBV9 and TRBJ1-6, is DSGVTQTPKHLITATGQRVTLRCSPRSGDLSVYWYQQSLDQGLQFLIQYYNGEERAKGNILERFSAQQFPDLHSELNLSSLELGDSALYFCASSVTWGTTAGTYNSPLHFGNGTRLTVT.

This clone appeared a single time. DNA for the CDR3: TGTGCCAGCAGTGAAATGAGGCGACAGAACACTGAAGCTTTCTTT. Its protein product is CASSEMRRQNTEAFF. The chain is built from TRBV2 and TRBJ1-1, with no clear D. V lost 2 bases and J lost 1, with 11 bases in between. Per the germline V gene, CDR1 is SNHLY and CDR2 is FYNNEI. CDR3 length equals 15 residues.

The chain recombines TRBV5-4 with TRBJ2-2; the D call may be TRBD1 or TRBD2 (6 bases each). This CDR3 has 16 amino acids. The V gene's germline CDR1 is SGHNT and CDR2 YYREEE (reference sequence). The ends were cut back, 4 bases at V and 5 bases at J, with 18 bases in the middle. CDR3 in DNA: TGTGCCAGCAGCCTCGACGGGGGCCCTCGGACCGGGGAGCTGTTTTTT. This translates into CASSLDGGPRTGELFF. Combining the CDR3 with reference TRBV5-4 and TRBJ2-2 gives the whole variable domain ETGVTQSPTHLIKTRGQQVTLRCSSQSGHNTVSWYQQALGQGPQFIFQYYREEENGRGNFPPRFSGLQFPNYSSELNVNALELDDSALYLCASSLDGGPRTGELFFGEGSRLTVL.

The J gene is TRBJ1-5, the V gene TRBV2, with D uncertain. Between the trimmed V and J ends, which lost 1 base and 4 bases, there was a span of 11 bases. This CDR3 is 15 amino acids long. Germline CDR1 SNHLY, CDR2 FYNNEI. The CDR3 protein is CASSEGGSPNQPQHF. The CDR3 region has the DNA TGTGCCAGCAGTGAAGGAGGGTCACCTAATCAGCCCCAGCATTTT.

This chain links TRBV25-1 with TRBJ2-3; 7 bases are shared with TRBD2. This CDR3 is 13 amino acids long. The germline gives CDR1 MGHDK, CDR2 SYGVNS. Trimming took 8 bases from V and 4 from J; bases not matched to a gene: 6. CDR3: CASGQRDADTQYF. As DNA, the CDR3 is TGTGCCAGCGGTCAGCGGGATGCAGATACGCAGTATTTT.